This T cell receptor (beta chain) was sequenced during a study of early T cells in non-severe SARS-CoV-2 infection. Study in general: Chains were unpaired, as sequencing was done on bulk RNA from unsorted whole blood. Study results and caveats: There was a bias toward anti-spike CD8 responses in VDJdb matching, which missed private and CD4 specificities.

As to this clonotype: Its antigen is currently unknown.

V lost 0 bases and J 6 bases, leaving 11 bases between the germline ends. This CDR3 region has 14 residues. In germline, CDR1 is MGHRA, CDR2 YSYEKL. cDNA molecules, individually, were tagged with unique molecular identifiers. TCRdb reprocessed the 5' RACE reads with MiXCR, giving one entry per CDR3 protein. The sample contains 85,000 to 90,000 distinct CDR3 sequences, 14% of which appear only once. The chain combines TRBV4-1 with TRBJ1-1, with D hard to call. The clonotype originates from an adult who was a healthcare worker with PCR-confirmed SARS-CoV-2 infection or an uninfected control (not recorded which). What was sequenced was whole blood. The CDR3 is CASSQDPGWPEAFF. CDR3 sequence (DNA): TGCGCCAGCAGCCAAGATCCAGGTTGGCCTGAAGCTTTCTTT.